These T cell receptor beta chains were read from a single sample in a study of OX40 agonist ivuxolimab in advanced cancers. Assay used: immunoSEQ multiplex PCR; TCRdb lists only in-frame clones, some missing. Of more than 20,000 clones listed, around 79% were seen once; the top ten hold around 33%. This material consisted of CD4+ or CD8+ T cells sorted from blood, taken in a trial of the OX40 agonist ivuxolimab. The receptors shown here come from an adult with an advanced solid tumor such as melanoma, head and neck, liver or kidney cancer. The CDR3 runs from the conserved cysteine through the conserved F or W. Each record gives: J gene, V gene, D gene, clone size, CDR3 protein, CDR3 DNA. A D gene is named only where the DNA matches it firmly. Clone size is not always given. Where it is, it says once, few, many or a class for expanded clones.

J gene: TRBJ2-5; V gene: TRBV9; D gene: TRBD2; clone size: NA; CDR3 protein: CASSVSGSSSGETQYF; CDR3 DNA: TGTGCCAGCAGCGTTAGCGGGAGTAGTTCAGGAGAGACCCAGTACTTC
J gene: TRBJ1-5; V gene: TRBV7-9; D gene: NA; clone size: NA; CDR3 protein: CASSLGGTAWPQHF; CDR3 DNA: TGTGCCAGCAGCTTAGGCGGGACGGCATGGCCCCAGCATTTT
J gene: TRBJ2-1; V gene: TRBV11-3; D gene: NA; clone size: NA; CDR3 protein: CASSLAKYNEQFF; CDR3 DNA: TGTGCCAGCAGCTTAGCAAAGTACAATGAGCAGTTCTTC
J gene: TRBJ1-1; V gene: TRBV6-1; D gene: NA; clone size: NA; CDR3 protein: CASSYTSFTEAFF; CDR3 DNA: TGTGCCAGCAGTTATACCAGCTTCACTGAAGCTTTCTTT
J gene: TRBJ2-1; V gene: TRBV7-2; D gene: NA; clone size: NA; CDR3 protein: CASSLSLAAYNEQFF; CDR3 DNA: TGTGCCAGCAGCTTATCACTAGCAGCATACAATGAGCAGTTCTTC
J gene: TRBJ2-7; V gene: TRBV4-1; D gene: NA; clone size: NA; CDR3 protein: CASSQGVGPGEQYF; CDR3 DNA: TGCGCCAGCAGCCAAGGGGTGGGACCCGGGGAGCAGTACTTC
J gene: TRBJ2-1; V gene: TRBV4-1; D gene: TRBD1; clone size: few; CDR3 protein: CASSRIPGQGGNEQFF; CDR3 DNA: TGCGCCAGCAGCCGTATACCGGGACAGGGCGGGAATGAGCAGTTCTTC
J gene: TRBJ2-7; V gene: TRBV27; D gene: NA; clone size: NA; CDR3 protein: CASSVSGPTGEQYF; CDR3 DNA: TGTGCCAGCAGCGTGTCGGGACCTACTGGCGAGCAGTACTTC
J gene: TRBJ1-5; V gene: TRBV6-4; D gene: NA; clone size: NA; CDR3 protein: CASRGQPQHF; CDR3 DNA: TGTGCCAGCCGTGGTCAGCCCCAGCATTTT
J gene: TRBJ2-7; V gene: TRBV7-9; D gene: TRBD1; clone size: NA; CDR3 protein: CASSSTGQGPSYEQYF; CDR3 DNA: TGTGCCAGCAGCTCTACCGGACAGGGGCCCTCCTACGAGCAGTACTTC
J gene: TRBJ2-1; V gene: TRBV10-3; D gene: TRBD2; clone size: once; CDR3 protein: CAIKERGAYNEQFF; CDR3 DNA: TGTGCCATCAAGGAGCGGGGGGCCTACAATGAGCAGTTCTTC
J gene: TRBJ2-7; V gene: TRBV19; D gene: NA; clone size: medium-sized; CDR3 protein: CASSFSTGGSEQYF; CDR3 DNA: TGTGCCAGTAGTTTTTCGACAGGTGGTTCCGAGCAGTACTTC
J gene: TRBJ1-4; V gene: TRBV5-1; D gene: NA; clone size: NA; CDR3 protein: CASSLGRVDYATNEKLFF; CDR3 DNA: TGCGCCAGCAGCTTGGGACGAGTTGACTATGCAACTAATGAAAAACTGTTTTTT
J gene: TRBJ1-3; V gene: TRBV19; D gene: TRBD1; clone size: NA; CDR3 protein: CASSVLQGASGNTIYF; CDR3 DNA: TGTGCCAGTAGCGTATTACAGGGGGCTTCTGGAAACACCATATATTTT
J gene: TRBJ2-1; V gene: TRBV9; D gene: NA; clone size: NA; CDR3 protein: CASSVGVYNEQFF; CDR3 DNA: TGTGCCAGCAGCGTAGGTGTCTACAATGAGCAGTTCTTC
J gene: TRBJ2-1; V gene: TRBV5-1; D gene: NA; clone size: NA; CDR3 protein: CASSQQNEQFF; CDR3 DNA: TGCGCCAGCAGCCAACAAAATGAGCAGTTCTTC
J gene: TRBJ2-4; V gene: TRBV19; D gene: NA; clone size: NA; CDR3 protein: CASSIPVGHDDIQYF; CDR3 DNA: TGTGCCAGTAGTATTCCCGTGGGACATGATGACATTCAGTACTTC
J gene: TRBJ2-1; V gene: TRBV28; D gene: NA; clone size: NA; CDR3 protein: CASSLEGELHNEQFF; CDR3 DNA: TGTGCCAGCAGTTTAGAGGGAGAACTACACAATGAGCAGTTCTTC
J gene: TRBJ2-3; V gene: TRBV10-3; D gene: TRBD2; clone size: NA; CDR3 protein: CAIRKGLAGPDTQYF; CDR3 DNA: TGTGCCATCAGAAAAGGGCTAGCGGGGCCGGATACGCAGTATTTT
J gene: TRBJ1-4; V gene: TRBV6-5; D gene: NA; clone size: once; CDR3 protein: CASSYQGRSNEKLFF; CDR3 DNA: TGTGCCAGCAGTTACCAGGGTCGTTCTAATGAAAAACTGTTTTTT
J gene: TRBJ2-5; V gene: TRBV9; D gene: TRBD1; clone size: NA; CDR3 protein: CASSVSGTGGLEQYF; CDR3 DNA: TGTGCCAGCAGCGTAAGTGGGACAGGGGGTTTGGAGCAGTACTTC
J gene: TRBJ2-2; V gene: TRBV19; D gene: NA; clone size: few; CDR3 protein: CASSIVRTGELFF; CDR3 DNA: TGTGCCAGTAGTATAGTTCGCACCGGGGAGCTGTTTTTT
J gene: TRBJ2-1; V gene: TRBV9; D gene: TRBD1; clone size: few; CDR3 protein: CASRGGTGGFGEQFF; CDR3 DNA: TGTGCCAGCAGGGGCGGGACAGGGGGCTTTGGTGAGCAGTTCTTC
J gene: TRBJ2-3; V gene: TRBV13; D gene: TRBD1; clone size: NA; CDR3 protein: CASSSQGQGTDTQYF; CDR3 DNA: TGTGCCAGCAGCTCCCAGGGACAGGGAACAGATACGCAGTATTTT
J gene: TRBJ1-5; V gene: TRBV28; D gene: NA; clone size: NA; CDR3 protein: CASSLWALAPEQPQHF; CDR3 DNA: TGTGCCAGCAGTTTATGGGCCCTCGCACCGGAGCAGCCCCAGCATTTT
J gene: TRBJ1-2; V gene: TRBV27; D gene: NA; clone size: once; CDR3 protein: CASRRGGEGYTF; CDR3 DNA: TGTGCCAGCCGGAGGGGAGGAGAGGGCTACACCTTC
J gene: TRBJ2-5; V gene: TRBV15; D gene: NA; clone size: NA; CDR3 protein: CATSRGSDTPGRETQYF; CDR3 DNA: TGTGCCACCAGCAGAGGTTCGGACACCCCGGGCCGAGAGACCCAGTACTTC
J gene: TRBJ2-7; V gene: TRBV7-8; D gene: NA; clone size: NA; CDR3 protein: CASSLDGGAGEEQYF; CDR3 DNA: TGTGCCAGCAGCTTAGACGGGGGCGCGGGTGAGGAGCAGTACTTC
J gene: TRBJ2-7; V gene: TRBV7-6; D gene: NA; clone size: NA; CDR3 protein: CASSLGRFYEQYF; CDR3 DNA: TGTGCCAGCAGCTTAGGTCGCTTCTACGAGCAGTACTTC
J gene: TRBJ1-1; V gene: TRBV7-9; D gene: TRBD1; clone size: NA; CDR3 protein: CASSSTGAKLEAFF; CDR3 DNA: TGTGCCAGCAGCAGCACAGGGGCAAAACTTGAAGCTTTCTTT
J gene: TRBJ1-1; V gene: TRBV6-1; D gene: NA; clone size: NA; CDR3 protein: CASSVNRAPGTEAFF; CDR3 DNA: TGTGCCAGCAGTGTAAACAGGGCCCCAGGCACTGAAGCTTTCTTT
J gene: TRBJ2-1; V gene: TRBV5-1; D gene: NA; clone size: NA; CDR3 protein: CASSPWTESYNEQFF; CDR3 DNA: TGCGCCAGCAGCCCGTGGACGGAATCCTACAATGAGCAGTTCTTC
J gene: TRBJ2-7; V gene: TRBV7-8; D gene: NA; clone size: many; CDR3 protein: CASSLRGVYEQYF; CDR3 DNA: TGTGCCAGCAGCTTAAGAGGAGTCTACGAGCAGTACTTC
J gene: TRBJ1-1; V gene: TRBV4-1; D gene: NA; clone size: NA; CDR3 protein: CASSPGGRADEAFF; CDR3 DNA: TGCGCCAGCAGCCCGGGCGGGCGAGCCGATGAAGCTTTCTTT
J gene: TRBJ1-5; V gene: TRBV6-1; D gene: NA; clone size: NA; CDR3 protein: CASSEVRQGNQPQHF; CDR3 DNA: TGTGCCAGCAGTGAAGTCAGACAGGGCAATCAGCCCCAGCATTTT
J gene: TRBJ2-7; V gene: TRBV9; D gene: NA; clone size: NA; CDR3 protein: CASSVGDSLSYEQYF; CDR3 DNA: TGTGCCAGCAGCGTAGGAGACTCACTCTCCTACGAGCAGTACTTC
J gene: TRBJ2-1; V gene: TRBV5-1; D gene: NA; clone size: NA; CDR3 protein: CASSLDPSSYNEQFF; CDR3 DNA: TGCGCCAGCAGCTTGGATCCTAGCTCCTACAATGAGCAGTTCTTC
J gene: TRBJ2-7; V gene: TRBV19; D gene: NA; clone size: once; CDR3 protein: CAGYEQYF; CDR3 DNA: TGTGCCGGCTACGAGCAGTACTTC
J gene: TRBJ2-1; V gene: TRBV5-6; D gene: NA; clone size: once; CDR3 protein: CASSPRPRSYNEQFF; CDR3 DNA: TGTGCCAGCAGCCCCCGGCCCCGCTCCTACAATGAGCAGTTCTTC
J gene: TRBJ2-1; V gene: TRBV4-1; D gene: NA; clone size: medium-sized; CDR3 protein: CASSQDGVEGLSRDEQFF; CDR3 DNA: TGCGCCAGCAGCCAAGATGGGGTGGAGGGCCTCTCCCGCGATGAGCAGTTCTTC
J gene: TRBJ2-2; V gene: TRBV9; D gene: NA; clone size: NA; CDR3 protein: CASSVGGSGGTGELFF; CDR3 DNA: TGTGCCAGCAGCGTAGGAGGTAGCGGCGGTACCGGGGAGCTGTTTTTT
J gene: TRBJ2-7; V gene: TRBV7-6; D gene: TRBD2; clone size: NA; CDR3 protein: CASSLRLAGDEQYF; CDR3 DNA: TGTGCCAGCAGCTTGCGTCTAGCGGGCGACGAGCAGTACTTC
J gene: TRBJ1-3; V gene: TRBV7-9; D gene: TRBD1; clone size: NA; CDR3 protein: CASSLQDREPGNTIYF; CDR3 DNA: TGTGCCAGCAGCTTACAGGACAGGGAGCCTGGAAACACCATATATTTT
J gene: TRBJ2-7; V gene: TRBV7-9; D gene: NA; clone size: few; CDR3 protein: CASSFEYEQYF; CDR3 DNA: TGTGCCAGCAGCTTCGAGTACGAGCAGTACTTC
J gene: TRBJ2-4; V gene: TRBV2; D gene: NA; clone size: NA; CDR3 protein: CASSDIILSAKNIQYF; CDR3 DNA: TGTGCCAGCAGTGACATAATTCTCTCAGCCAAAAACATTCAGTACTTC
J gene: TRBJ2-7; V gene: TRBV7-9; D gene: TRBD1; clone size: NA; CDR3 protein: CASSFRTGGLYEQYF; CDR3 DNA: TGTGCCAGCAGCTTTAGGACAGGGGGCCTCTACGAGCAGTACTTC
J gene: TRBJ1-5; V gene: TRBV7-2; D gene: NA; clone size: medium-sized; CDR3 protein: CASSLTPYSNQPQHF; CDR3 DNA: TGTGCCAGCAGCCTGACACCGTATAGCAATCAGCCCCAGCATTTT
J gene: TRBJ1-2; V gene: TRBV6-4; D gene: NA; clone size: NA; CDR3 protein: CASRGPGQTTANYGYTF; CDR3 DNA: TGTGCCAGCAGGGGCCCGGGACAAACTACCGCTAACTATGGCTACACCTTC
J gene: TRBJ2-1; V gene: TRBV11-2; D gene: NA; clone size: NA; CDR3 protein: CASSLGRGSYEQFF; CDR3 DNA: TGTGCCAGCAGCTTAGGGAGGGGTAGTTATGAGCAGTTCTTC
J gene: TRBJ1-1; V gene: TRBV6-6; D gene: NA; clone size: NA; CDR3 protein: CASSYSGVGTEAFF; CDR3 DNA: TGTGCCAGCAGTTACTCTGGGGTCGGCACTGAAGCTTTCTTT
J gene: TRBJ1-2; V gene: TRBV9; D gene: NA; clone size: NA; CDR3 protein: CASSVDSGLYGYTF; CDR3 DNA: TGTGCCAGCAGCGTAGATTCGGGGTTATACGGCTACACCTTC
J gene: TRBJ2-7; V gene: TRBV2; D gene: NA; clone size: NA; CDR3 protein: CASSTWTDSYEQYF; CDR3 DNA: TGTGCCAGCAGTACCTGGACGGACTCCTACGAGCAGTACTTC
J gene: TRBJ2-7; V gene: TRBV13; D gene: NA; clone size: NA; CDR3 protein: CASSLGGRSSYEQYF; CDR3 DNA: TGTGCCAGCAGCTTAGGCGGTCGAAGCTCCTACGAGCAGTACTTC
J gene: TRBJ1-2; V gene: TRBV28; D gene: NA; clone size: NA; CDR3 protein: CASSLVVEGVYGYTF; CDR3 DNA: TGTGCCAGCAGTTTAGTGGTGGAGGGTGTCTATGGCTACACCTTC
J gene: TRBJ2-5; V gene: TRBV4-1; D gene: NA; clone size: NA; CDR3 protein: CASSEVGARETQYF; CDR3 DNA: TGCGCCAGCAGCGAGGTGGGGGCGCGGGAGACCCAGTACTTC
J gene: TRBJ1-1; V gene: TRBV5-6; D gene: NA; clone size: NA; CDR3 protein: CASSLVQMNTEAFF; CDR3 DNA: TGTGCCAGCAGCTTGGTACAGATGAACACTGAAGCTTTCTTT
J gene: TRBJ2-1; V gene: TRBV19; D gene: TRBD2; clone size: NA; CDR3 protein: CASRPTSGRSYNEQFF; CDR3 DNA: TGTGCCAGTAGACCGACTAGCGGGAGGTCCTACAATGAGCAGTTCTTC
J gene: TRBJ1-2; V gene: TRBV6-6; D gene: NA; clone size: NA; CDR3 protein: CASRRIGQFHYGYTF; CDR3 DNA: TGTGCCAGCCGGAGGATCGGGCAGTTCCACTATGGCTACACCTTC
J gene: TRBJ2-7; V gene: TRBV10-1; D gene: NA; clone size: NA; CDR3 protein: CASSESRASYEQYF; CDR3 DNA: TGCGCCAGCAGTGAATCAAGGGCCTCCTACGAGCAGTACTTC